A selection of T cell receptor beta chains follows, all from one sample in a study of blood T cell repertoires in COVID-19. TCRdb's table, derived via immunoSEQ multiplex PCR, lists solely in-frame clones and lacks some. The table lists about 130,000 clones, around 85% of them singletons. The sequenced material came from peripheral blood. These receptors were collected from a woman aged 45-65 years with acute or convalescent COVID-19. CDR3s include the opening cysteine and the closing phenylalanine or tryptophan. D genes are given only for firm matches. Clone size is stated in some rows and not others, as once, few, many or a class when expanded.

abundance: once
len: 12
v_gene: TRBV11-2
d_gene: -
j_gene: TRBJ1-2
CDR3nt: TGTGCCAGCAGCTTAGACGTCTATGGCTACACCTTC
CDR3aa: CASSLDVYGYTF

abundance: -
len: 15
v_gene: TRBV10-3
d_gene: TRBD1
j_gene: TRBJ1-2
CDR3nt: TGTGCCATCAGTGAGGAAGGACAGGGAATCTATGGCTACACCTTC
CDR3aa: CAISEEGQGIYGYTF

abundance: -
len: 14
v_gene: TRBV14
d_gene: TRBD1
j_gene: TRBJ1-1
CDR3nt: TGTGCCAGCAGCCAATTAAGGGGGCGGACTGAAGCTTTCTTT
CDR3aa: CASSQLRGRTEAFF

abundance: -
len: 18
v_gene: TRBV19
d_gene: TRBD1
j_gene: TRBJ1-3
CDR3nt: TGTGCCAGTAGTCCAAACGTCCGCCGGACAGGGAAAGGAAACACCATATATTTT
CDR3aa: CASSPNVRRTGKGNTIYF

abundance: -
len: 16
v_gene: TRBV2
d_gene: -
j_gene: TRBJ1-5
CDR3nt: TGTGCCAGTACCCCACAGGGTGGGCCTTCCAATCAGCCCCAGCATTTT
CDR3aa: CASTPQGGPSNQPQHF

abundance: many
len: 14
v_gene: TRBV20-1
d_gene: TRBD2
j_gene: TRBJ2-7
CDR3nt: TGCAGTGCTAGTCCCAGCGGGGGGTCCTACGAGCAGTACTTC
CDR3aa: CSASPSGGSYEQYF

abundance: -
len: 16
v_gene: TRBV27
d_gene: -
j_gene: TRBJ2-1
CDR3nt: TGTGCCAGCAGTTTATCCACAGTGCTCTCCTACAATGAGCAGTTCTTC
CDR3aa: CASSLSTVLSYNEQFF

abundance: -
len: 14
v_gene: TRBV29-1
d_gene: -
j_gene: TRBJ2-1
CDR3nt: TGCAGCGTTCAGGGGCCTGCCCCCTACAATGAGCAGTTCTTC
CDR3aa: CSVQGPAPYNEQFF

abundance: -
len: 14
v_gene: TRBV7-9
d_gene: -
j_gene: TRBJ1-1
CDR3nt: TGTGCCAGCAGCTTAAAGGGGATTAACACTGAAGCTTTCTTT
CDR3aa: CASSLKGINTEAFF

abundance: -
len: 19
v_gene: TRBV29-1
d_gene: -
j_gene: TRBJ1-5
CDR3nt: TGCAGCGTTGAAGATTTGTGCCTGGCTGGAGGGCTCGGCAATCAGCCCCAGCATTTT
CDR3aa: CSVEDLCLAGGLGNQPQHF

abundance: -
len: 17
v_gene: TRBV9
d_gene: TRBD2
j_gene: TRBJ2-1
CDR3nt: TGTGCCAGCAGCCTAACCTACGGGGGGACGGTCTACAATGAGCAGTTCTTC
CDR3aa: CASSLTYGGTVYNEQFF

abundance: -
len: 16
v_gene: TRBV7-9
d_gene: -
j_gene: TRBJ1-3
CDR3nt: TGTGCCAGCAGCGACCGGGACAACGATTCTGGAAACACCATATATTTT
CDR3aa: CASSDRDNDSGNTIYF

abundance: -
len: 13
v_gene: TRBV3-1/TRBV3-2
d_gene: -
j_gene: TRBJ1-4
CDR3nt: TGTGCCAGCAGCCAAGACAGATATGAAAAACTGTTTTTT
CDR3aa: CASSQDRYEKLFF

abundance: -
len: 12
v_gene: TRBV5-4
d_gene: -
j_gene: TRBJ2-7
CDR3nt: TGTGCCAGCAGCTTTGTGGGGGGCGAGCAGTACTTC
CDR3aa: CASSFVGGEQYF

abundance: -
len: 14
v_gene: TRBV5-1
d_gene: -
j_gene: TRBJ2-7
CDR3nt: TGCGCCAGCAGCTTAACATCTCCCTCCTACGAGCAGTACTTC
CDR3aa: CASSLTSPSYEQYF

abundance: -
len: 15
v_gene: TRBV15
d_gene: -
j_gene: TRBJ1-2
CDR3nt: TGTGCCACCAGCAGTCCCCCGGGATATAACTATGGCTACACCTTC
CDR3aa: CATSSPPGYNYGYTF